This T cell receptor beta chain was sequenced during a study of T cell repertoires in cytomegalovirus infection. Study overall: A matching HLA type, together with CMV infection, was signaled by public TCR beta signatures.

CDR1 and CDR2 from the germline V gene are SGHTA and FQGNSA. The CDR3 covers 17 residues. The ends lost 0 bases at V and 3 bases at J; junction bases unmatched: 10. Study-level findings and limits: Dominating the ex vivo response were TCR beta clonotypes that were CMV-specific and HLA-C-restricted. Individuals carrying CMV plus the relevant HLA were identified by cumulative frequency of public TCR beta families.

TCRdb re-called the reads with MiXCR, one entry per CDR3 protein. In the table there are a few hundred thousand distinct CDR3 sequences, 15% to 20% of which are singletons. Comment on this clonotype: Its antigen is still unknown.

This clonotype was sampled from a human donor in good health (CMV status not recorded). Some clones in this sample may be carry-over from other donors' samples. V usage is TRBV7-2 and J usage is TRBJ2-5; 7 bases match TRBD1. Sequences were obtained from PBMCs. The CDR3 reads CASSLAPSRDRKETQYF. The CDR3 DNA reads TGTGCCAGCAGCTTAGCCCCTTCCCGGGACAGAAAAGAGACCCAGTACTTC.